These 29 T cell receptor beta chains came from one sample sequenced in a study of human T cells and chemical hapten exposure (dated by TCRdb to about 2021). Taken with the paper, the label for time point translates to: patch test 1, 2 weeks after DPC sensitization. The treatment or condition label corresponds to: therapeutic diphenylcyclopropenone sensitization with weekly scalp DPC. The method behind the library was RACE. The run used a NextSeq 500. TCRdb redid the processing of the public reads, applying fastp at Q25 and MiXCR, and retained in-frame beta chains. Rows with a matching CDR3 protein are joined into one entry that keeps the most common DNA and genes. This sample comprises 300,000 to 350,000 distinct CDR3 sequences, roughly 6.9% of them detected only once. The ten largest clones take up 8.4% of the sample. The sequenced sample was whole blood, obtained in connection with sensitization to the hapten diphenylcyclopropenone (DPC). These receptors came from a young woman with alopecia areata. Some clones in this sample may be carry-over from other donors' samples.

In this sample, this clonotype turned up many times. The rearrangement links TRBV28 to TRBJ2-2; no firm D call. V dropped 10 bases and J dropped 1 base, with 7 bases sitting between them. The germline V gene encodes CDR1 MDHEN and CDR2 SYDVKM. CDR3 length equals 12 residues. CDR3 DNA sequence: TGTGCCACCAATCTGAACACCGGGGAGCTGTTTTTT. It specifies CATNLNTGELFF.

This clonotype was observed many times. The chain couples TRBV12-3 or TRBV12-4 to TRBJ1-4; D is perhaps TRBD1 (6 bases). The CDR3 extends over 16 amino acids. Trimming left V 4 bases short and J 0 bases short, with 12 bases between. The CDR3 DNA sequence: TGTGCCAGCAGTTCTGGACAGAGAGCAACTAATGAAAAACTGTTTTTT. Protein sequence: CASSSGQRATNEKLFF.

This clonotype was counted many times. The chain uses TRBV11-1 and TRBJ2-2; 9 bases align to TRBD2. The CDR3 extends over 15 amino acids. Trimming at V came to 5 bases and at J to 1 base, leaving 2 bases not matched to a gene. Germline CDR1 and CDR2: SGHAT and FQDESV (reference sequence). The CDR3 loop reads CASSALAGNTGELFF. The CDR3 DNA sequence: TGTGCCAGCAGCGCACTAGCGGGGAACACCGGGGAGCTGTTTTTT.

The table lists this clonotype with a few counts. The CDR3 loop reads CASSQDDRNGYQETQYF. CDR3 DNA sequence: TGCGCCAGCAGCCAAGATGACCGTAATGGCTACCAAGAGACCCAGTACTTC. This sequence joins TRBV4-3 and TRBJ2-5, with unresolved D. CDR1 and CDR2 from the germline V gene are LGHNA and YSLEER. V lost 0 bases and J 0 bases, leaving 14 bases between the germline ends. This CDR3 region has 17 residues.

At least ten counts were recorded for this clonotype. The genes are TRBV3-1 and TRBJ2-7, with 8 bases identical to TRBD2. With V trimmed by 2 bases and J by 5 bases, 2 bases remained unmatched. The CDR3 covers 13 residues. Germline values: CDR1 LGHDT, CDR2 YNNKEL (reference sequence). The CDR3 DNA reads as TGTGCCAGCAGCCAAAGCGGGGGTAACGAGCAGTACTTC. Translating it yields CASSQSGGNEQYF.

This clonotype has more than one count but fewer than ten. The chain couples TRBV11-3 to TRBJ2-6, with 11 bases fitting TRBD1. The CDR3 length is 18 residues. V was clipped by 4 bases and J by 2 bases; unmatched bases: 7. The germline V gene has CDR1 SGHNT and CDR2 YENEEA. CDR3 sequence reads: CASSSAGTGGPGANVLTF. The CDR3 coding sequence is TGTGCCAGCAGCTCTGCCGGGACAGGGGGGCCTGGGGCCAACGTCCTGACTTTC.

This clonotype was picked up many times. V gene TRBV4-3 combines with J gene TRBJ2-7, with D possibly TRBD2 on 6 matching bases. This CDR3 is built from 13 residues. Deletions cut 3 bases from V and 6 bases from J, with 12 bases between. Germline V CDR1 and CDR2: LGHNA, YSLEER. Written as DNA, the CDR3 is TGCGCCAGCAGCCATCGGGGGTACAGCGAGCAGTACTTC. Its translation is CASSHRGYSEQYF.

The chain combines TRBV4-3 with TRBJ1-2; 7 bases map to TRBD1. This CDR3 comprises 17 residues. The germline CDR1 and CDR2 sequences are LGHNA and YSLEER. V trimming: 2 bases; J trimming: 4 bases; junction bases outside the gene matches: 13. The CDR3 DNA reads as TGCGCCAGCAGCCAATCCTCCCACAGGGGTTTAGGCTATGGCTACACCTTC. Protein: CASSQSSHRGLGYGYTF.

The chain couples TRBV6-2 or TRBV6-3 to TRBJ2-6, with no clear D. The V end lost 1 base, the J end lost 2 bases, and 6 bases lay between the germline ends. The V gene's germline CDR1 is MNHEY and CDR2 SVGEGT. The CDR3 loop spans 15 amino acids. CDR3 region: CASSYLRTGANVLTF. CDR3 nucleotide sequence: TGTGCCAGCAGTTACTTACGAACTGGGGCCAACGTCCTGACTTTC.

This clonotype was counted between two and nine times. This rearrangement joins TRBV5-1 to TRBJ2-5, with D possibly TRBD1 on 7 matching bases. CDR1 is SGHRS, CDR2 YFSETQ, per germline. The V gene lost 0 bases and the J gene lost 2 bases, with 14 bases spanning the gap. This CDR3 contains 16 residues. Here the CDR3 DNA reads TGCGCCAGCAGCTTGGGACTAGGACAGGATCAAGAGACCCAGTACTTC. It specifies CASSLGLGQDQETQYF.

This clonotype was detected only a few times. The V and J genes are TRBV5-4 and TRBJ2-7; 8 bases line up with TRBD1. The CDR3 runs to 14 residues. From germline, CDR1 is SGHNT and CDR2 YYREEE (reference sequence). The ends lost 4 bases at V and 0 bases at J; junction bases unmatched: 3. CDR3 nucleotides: TGTGCCAGCAGCCGCGACAGGGGCTCCTACGAGCAGTACTTC. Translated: CASSRDRGSYEQYF.

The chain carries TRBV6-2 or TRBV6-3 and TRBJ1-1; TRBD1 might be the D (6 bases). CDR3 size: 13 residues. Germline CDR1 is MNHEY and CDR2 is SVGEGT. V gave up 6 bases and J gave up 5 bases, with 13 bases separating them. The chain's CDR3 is CASRKNRATEAFF. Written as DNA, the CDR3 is TGTGCCAGCAGGAAAAACAGGGCTACTGAAGCTTTCTTT.

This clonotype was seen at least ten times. The CDR3 DNA reads as TGTGCCAGCAGCGTAGTCACCGGGGAGCTGTTTTTT. Translating it yields CASSVVTGELFF. V usage is TRBV9 and J usage is TRBJ2-2; D remains unclear. Germline assignment: CDR1 SGDLS and CDR2 YYNGEE. The V gene lost 0 bases and the J gene lost 4 bases, with 1 base spanning the gap. This CDR3 is 12 amino acids long.

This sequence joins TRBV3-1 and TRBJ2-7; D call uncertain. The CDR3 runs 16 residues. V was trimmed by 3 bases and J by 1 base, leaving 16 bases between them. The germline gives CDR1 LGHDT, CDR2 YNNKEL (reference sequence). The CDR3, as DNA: TGTGCCAGCAGCCACCTTCCTCGGGCTCCGTCCTACGAGCAGTACTTC. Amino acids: CASSHLPRAPSYEQYF.

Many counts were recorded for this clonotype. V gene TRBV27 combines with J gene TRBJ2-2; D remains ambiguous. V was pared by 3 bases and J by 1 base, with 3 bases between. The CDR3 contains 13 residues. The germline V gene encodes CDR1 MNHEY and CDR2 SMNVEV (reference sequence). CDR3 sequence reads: CASSFQNTGELFF. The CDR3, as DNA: TGTGCCAGCAGTTTTCAGAACACCGGGGAGCTGTTTTTT.

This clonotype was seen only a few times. The CDR3: CARPPKKLFF. CDR3 DNA: TGTGCCAGGCCCCCGAAAAAACTGTTTTTT. J is TRBJ1-4 and V is TRBV6-5, with D hard to call. This CDR3 has 10 amino acids. CDR1 is MNHEY, CDR2 SVGAGI, per germline. V shed 9 bases and J shed 9 bases, with 8 bases lying between them.

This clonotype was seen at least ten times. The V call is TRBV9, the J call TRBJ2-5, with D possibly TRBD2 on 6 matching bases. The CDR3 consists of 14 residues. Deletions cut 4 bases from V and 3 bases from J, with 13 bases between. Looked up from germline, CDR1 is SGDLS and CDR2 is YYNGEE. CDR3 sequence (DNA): TGTGCCAGCAGCCCCCTCGGGGGTAAAGAGACCCAGTACTTC. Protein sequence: CASSPLGGKETQYF.

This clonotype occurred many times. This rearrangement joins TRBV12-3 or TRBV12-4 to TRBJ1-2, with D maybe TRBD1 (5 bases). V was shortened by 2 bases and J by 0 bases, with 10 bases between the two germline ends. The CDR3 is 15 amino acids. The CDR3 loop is CASSLSGTANYGYTF. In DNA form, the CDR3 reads TGTGCCAGCAGTTTATCCGGGACGGCTAACTATGGCTACACCTTC.

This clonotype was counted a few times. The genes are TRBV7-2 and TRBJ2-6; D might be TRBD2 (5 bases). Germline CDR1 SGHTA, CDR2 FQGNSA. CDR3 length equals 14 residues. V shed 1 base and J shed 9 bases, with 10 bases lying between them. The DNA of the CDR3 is TGTGCCAGCAGCTTAGAACGGGCGGGCAACGTCCTGACTTTC. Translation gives CASSLERAGNVLTF.

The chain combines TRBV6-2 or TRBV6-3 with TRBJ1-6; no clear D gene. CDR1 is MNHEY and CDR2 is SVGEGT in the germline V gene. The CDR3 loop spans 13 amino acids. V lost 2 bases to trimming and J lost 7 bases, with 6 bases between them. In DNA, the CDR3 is TGTGCCAGCAGTTACAACCCCAATTCACCCCTCCACTTT. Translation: CASSYNPNSPLHF.

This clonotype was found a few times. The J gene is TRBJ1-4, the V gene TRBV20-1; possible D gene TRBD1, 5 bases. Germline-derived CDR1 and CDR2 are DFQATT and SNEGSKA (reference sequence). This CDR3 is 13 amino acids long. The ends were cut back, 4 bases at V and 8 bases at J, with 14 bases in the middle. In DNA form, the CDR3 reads TGCAGTGCTAATGCGGGCAGGGAGGAAAAACTGTTTTTT. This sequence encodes CSANAGREEKLFF.

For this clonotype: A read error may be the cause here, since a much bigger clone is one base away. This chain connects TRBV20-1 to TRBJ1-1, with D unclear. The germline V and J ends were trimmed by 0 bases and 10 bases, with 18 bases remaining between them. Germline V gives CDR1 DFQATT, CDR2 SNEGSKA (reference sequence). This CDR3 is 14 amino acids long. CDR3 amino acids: CSAREESGYLVAFF. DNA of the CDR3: TGCAGTGCTAGAGAAGAGTCGGGGTATCTTGTAGCTTTCTTT.

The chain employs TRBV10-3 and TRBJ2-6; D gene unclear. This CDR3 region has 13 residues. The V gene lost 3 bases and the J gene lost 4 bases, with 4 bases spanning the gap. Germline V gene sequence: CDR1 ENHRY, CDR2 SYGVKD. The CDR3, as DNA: TGTGCCATCAGTGACGCCGGGGCCAACGTCCTGACTTTC. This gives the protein CAISDAGANVLTF.

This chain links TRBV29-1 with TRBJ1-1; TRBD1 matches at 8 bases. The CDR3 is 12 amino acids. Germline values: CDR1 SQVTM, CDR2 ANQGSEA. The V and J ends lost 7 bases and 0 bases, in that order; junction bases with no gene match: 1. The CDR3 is CSADRVNTEAFF. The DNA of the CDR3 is TGCAGCGCGGACAGGGTGAACACTGAAGCTTTCTTT.

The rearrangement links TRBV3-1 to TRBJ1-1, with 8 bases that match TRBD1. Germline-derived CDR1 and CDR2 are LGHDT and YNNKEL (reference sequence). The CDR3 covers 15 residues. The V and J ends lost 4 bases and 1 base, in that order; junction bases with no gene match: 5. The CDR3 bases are TGTGCCAGCAGCCCAGTTCAGGGGGCGAACACTGAAGCTTTCTTT. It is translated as CASSPVQGANTEAFF.

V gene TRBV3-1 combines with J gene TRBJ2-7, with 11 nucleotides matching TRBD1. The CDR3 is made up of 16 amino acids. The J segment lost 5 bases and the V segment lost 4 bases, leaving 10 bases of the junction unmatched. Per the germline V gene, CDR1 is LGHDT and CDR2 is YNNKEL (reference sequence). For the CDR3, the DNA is TGTGCCAGCAGCCGTCGGGCGGCGGGACAGGGGGACGAGCAGTACTTC. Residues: CASSRRAAGQGDEQYF.

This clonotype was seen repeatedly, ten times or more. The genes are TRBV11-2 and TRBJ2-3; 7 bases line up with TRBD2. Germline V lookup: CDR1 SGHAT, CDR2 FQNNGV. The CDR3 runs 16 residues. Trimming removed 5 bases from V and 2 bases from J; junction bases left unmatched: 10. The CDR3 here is CASSPRAAGYTDTQYF. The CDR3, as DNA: TGTGCCAGCAGCCCACGCGCAGCGGGGTACACAGATACGCAGTATTTT.

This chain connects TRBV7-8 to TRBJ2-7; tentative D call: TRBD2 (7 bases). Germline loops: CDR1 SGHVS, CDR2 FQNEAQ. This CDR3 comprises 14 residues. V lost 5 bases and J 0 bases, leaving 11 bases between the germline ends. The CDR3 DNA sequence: TGTGCCAGCAGCGCGGGGGCGGCCTCCTACGAGCAGTACTTC. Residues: CASSAGAASYEQYF.

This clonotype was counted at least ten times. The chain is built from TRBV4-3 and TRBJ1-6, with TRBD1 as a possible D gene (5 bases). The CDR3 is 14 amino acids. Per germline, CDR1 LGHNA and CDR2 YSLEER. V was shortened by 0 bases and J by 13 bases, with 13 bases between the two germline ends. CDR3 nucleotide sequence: TGCGCCAGCAGCCAAGAGTACAGGAGGGCTCCCCTCCACTTT. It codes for CASSQEYRRAPLHF.